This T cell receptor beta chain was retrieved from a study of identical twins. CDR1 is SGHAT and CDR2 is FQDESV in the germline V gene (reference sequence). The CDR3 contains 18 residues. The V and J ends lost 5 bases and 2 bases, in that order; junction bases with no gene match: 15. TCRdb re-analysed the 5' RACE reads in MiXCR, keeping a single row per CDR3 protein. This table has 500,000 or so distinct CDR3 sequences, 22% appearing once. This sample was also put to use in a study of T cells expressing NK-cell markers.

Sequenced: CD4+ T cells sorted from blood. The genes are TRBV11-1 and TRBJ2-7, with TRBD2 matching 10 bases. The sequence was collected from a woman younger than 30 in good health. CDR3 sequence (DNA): TGTGCCAGCAGCCCCCCCTTGGTGCTAGCGGGAGAGACCTACGAGCAGTACTTC. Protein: CASSPPLVLAGETYEQYF.